This T cell receptor beta chain was captured in a study of T-cell memory formation after mild COVID-19. The wider study: Most TCR clusters belonged to a single donor. Study-wide findings and caveats: A subset of responding clones appeared in pre-infection memory, suggesting cross-reactive memory joined. Proof of SARS-CoV-2 specificity was absent for the second-wave clones that crested on day 37.

Germline V gene sequence: CDR1 GTSNPN, CDR2 SVGIG (reference sequence). Trimming took 5 bases from V and 0 from J, leaving 8 bases between them. The CDR3 has 14 residues. Only a few counts were recorded for this clonotype. Its antigen is unidentified. TCRdb itself ran the 5' RACE reads through MiXCR, one entry per CDR3 protein. The sample shows about 55,000 distinct CDR3 sequences, more than 8% of them seen only once. The sequenced sample consisted of PBMCs or a T cell subset sorted from them (not recorded which). The TCR originated in a man younger than 35 who had mild COVID-19 (a few samples of this study predate the infection). Cell type and time point are not known. This chain connects TRBV30 to TRBJ1-6; D unresolved. CDR3 sequence reads: CAWGRSSYNSPLHF. CDR3 bases: TGTGCCTGGGGGAGGAGCTCCTATAATTCACCCCTCCACTTT.